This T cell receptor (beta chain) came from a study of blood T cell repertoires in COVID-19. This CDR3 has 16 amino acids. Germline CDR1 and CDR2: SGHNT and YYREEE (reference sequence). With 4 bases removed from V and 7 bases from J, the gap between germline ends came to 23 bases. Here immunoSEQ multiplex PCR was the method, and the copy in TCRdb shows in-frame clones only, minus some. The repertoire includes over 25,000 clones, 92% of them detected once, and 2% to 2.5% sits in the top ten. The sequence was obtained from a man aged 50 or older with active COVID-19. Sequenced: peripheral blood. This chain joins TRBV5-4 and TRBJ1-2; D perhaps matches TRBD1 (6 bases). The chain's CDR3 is CASSLWSLGASGGYTF. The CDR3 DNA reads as TGTGCCAGCAGCCTATGGAGTTTGGGGGCGTCTGGTGGCTACACCTTC.